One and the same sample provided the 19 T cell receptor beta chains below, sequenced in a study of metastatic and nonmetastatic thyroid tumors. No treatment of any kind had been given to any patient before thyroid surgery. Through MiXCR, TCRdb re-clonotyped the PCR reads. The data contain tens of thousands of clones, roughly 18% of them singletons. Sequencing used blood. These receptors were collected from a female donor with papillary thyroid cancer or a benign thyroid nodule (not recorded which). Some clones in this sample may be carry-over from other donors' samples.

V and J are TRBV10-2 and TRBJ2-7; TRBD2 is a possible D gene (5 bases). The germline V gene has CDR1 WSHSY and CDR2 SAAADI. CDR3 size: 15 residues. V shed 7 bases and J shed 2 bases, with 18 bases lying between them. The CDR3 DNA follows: TGCGCCAGCAAGAGACTATCGGGTGTTACCTACGAGCAGTACTTC. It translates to CASKRLSGVTYEQYF.

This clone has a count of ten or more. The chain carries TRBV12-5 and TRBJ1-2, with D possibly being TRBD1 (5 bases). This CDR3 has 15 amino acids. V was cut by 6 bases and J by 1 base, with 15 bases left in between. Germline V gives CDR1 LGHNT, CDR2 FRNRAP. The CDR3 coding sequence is TGTGCTAGTGGGGAATCGGGACCGCATAACTATGGCTACACCTTC. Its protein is CASGESGPHNYGYTF.

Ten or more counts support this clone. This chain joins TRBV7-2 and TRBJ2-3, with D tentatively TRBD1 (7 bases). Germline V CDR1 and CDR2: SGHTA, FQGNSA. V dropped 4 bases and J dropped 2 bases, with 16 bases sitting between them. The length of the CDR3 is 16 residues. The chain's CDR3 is CASSSPRDRYTDTQYF. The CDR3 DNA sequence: TGTGCCAGCAGCTCACCGCGGGACAGATACACAGATACGCAGTATTTT.

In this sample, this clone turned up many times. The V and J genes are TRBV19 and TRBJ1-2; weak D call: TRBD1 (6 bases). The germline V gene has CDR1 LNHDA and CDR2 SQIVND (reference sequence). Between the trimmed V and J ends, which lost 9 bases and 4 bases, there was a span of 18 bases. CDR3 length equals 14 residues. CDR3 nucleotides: TGTGCCAGCGGTGTGGGGGCTCTAGTCTATGGCTACACCTTC. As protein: CASGVGALVYGYTF.

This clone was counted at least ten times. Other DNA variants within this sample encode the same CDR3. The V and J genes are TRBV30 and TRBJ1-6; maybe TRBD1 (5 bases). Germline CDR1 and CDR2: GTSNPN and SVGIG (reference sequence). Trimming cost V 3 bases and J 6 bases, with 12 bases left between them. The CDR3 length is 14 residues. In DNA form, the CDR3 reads TGTGCCTGGAGCGCGTGGCAGGGTAATTCACCCCTCCACTTT. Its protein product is CAWSAWQGNSPLHF.

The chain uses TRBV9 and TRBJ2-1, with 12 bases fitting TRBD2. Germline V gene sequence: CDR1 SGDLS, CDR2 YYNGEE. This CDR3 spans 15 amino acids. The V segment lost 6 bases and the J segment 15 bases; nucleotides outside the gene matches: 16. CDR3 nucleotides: TGTGCCAGCAATGAGATCTGTCTAGCGGGAGGGCCCCCGTTCTTC. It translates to CASNEICLAGGPPFF.

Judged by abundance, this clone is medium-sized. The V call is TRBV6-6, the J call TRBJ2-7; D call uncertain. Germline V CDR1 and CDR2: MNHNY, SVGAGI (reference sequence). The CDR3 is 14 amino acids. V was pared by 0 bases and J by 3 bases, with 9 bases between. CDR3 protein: CASSYSRQDYEQYF. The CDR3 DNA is TGTGCCAGCAGTTACTCCAGGCAGGACTACGAGCAGTACTTC.

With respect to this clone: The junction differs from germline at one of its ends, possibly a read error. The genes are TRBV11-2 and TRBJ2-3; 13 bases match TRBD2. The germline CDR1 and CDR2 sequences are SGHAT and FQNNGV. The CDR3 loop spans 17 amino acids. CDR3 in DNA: TGCGCCAGCAGCTTAGTCGGGACTAGCGGGGCCACAGATACTCAGTATTTT. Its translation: CASSLVGTSGATDTQYF.

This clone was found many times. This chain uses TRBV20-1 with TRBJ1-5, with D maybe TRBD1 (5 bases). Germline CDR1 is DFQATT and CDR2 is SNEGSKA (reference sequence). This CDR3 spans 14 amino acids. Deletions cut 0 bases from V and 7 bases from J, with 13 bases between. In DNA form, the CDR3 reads TGCAGTGCTAGAGATGGGGGGGGAAGGCAGCCCCAGCATTTT. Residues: CSARDGGGRQPQHF.

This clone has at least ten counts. The CDR3 nucleotides are TGTGCCAGCAGCGTGGGGACAGGAGCCGAAGAGACCCAGTACTTC. It specifies CASSVGTGAEETQYF. The chain uses TRBV9 and TRBJ2-5; 8 bases match TRBD1. The CDR3 is 15 amino acids. J gave up 3 bases and V 2 bases, and 6 bases lay outside the gene matches. From germline, CDR1 is SGDLS and CDR2 YYNGEE.

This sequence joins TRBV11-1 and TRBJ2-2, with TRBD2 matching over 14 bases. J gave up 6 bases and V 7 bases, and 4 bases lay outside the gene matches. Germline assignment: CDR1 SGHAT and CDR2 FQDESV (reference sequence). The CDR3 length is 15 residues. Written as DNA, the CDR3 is TGTGCCAGCAAAAAGACTAGCGGGAGGGCCGGGGAGCTGTTTTTT. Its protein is CASKKTSGRAGELFF.

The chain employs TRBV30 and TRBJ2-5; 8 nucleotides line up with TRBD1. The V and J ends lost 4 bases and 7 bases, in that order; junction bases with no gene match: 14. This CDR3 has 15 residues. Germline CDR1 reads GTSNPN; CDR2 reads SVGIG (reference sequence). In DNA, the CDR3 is TGTGCCTGGAAGGGTTTGGGGACAGGAATGTTGACCCAGTACTTC. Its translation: CAWKGLGTGMLTQYF.

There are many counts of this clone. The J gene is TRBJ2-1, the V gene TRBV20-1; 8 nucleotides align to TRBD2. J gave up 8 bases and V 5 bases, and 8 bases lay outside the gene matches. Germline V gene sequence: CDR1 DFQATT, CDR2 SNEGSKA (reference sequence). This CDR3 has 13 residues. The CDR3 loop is CSAPGGLVHEQFF. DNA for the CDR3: TGCAGTGCTCCGGGGGGACTAGTCCATGAGCAGTTCTTC.

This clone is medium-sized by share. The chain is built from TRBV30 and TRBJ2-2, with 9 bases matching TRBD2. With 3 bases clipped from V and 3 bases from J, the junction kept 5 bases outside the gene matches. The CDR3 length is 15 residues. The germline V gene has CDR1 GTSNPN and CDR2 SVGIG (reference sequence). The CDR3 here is CAWSPGGRDTGELFF. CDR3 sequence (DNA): TGTGCCTGGAGCCCGGGCGGGAGGGACACCGGGGAGCTGTTTTTT. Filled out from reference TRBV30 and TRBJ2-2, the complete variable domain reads SQTIHQWPATLVQPVGSPLSLECTVEGTSNPNLYWYRQAAGRGLQLLFYSVGIGQISSEVPQNLSASRPQDRQFILSSKKLLLSDSGFYLCAWSPGGRDTGELFFGEGSRLTVL.

CDR3 residues: CASSLEAGGRNEQFF. DNA of the CDR3: TGTGCCAGCAGCTTAGAGGCGGGAGGGAGGAATGAGCAGTTCTTC. The chain recombines TRBV7-6 with TRBJ2-1; 9 nucleotides align to TRBD2. The CDR3 runs 15 residues. Germline CDR1 is SGHVS and CDR2 is FNYEAQ. Germline trimming cut 1 base from V and 7 bases from J; bases unmatched to any gene: 5.

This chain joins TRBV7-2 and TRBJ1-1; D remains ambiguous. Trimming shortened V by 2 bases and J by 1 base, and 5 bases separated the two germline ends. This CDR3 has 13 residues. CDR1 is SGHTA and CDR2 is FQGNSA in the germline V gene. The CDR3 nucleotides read TGTGCCAGCAGCTTATTTGCGAACACTGAAGCTTTCTTT. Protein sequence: CASSLFANTEAFF.

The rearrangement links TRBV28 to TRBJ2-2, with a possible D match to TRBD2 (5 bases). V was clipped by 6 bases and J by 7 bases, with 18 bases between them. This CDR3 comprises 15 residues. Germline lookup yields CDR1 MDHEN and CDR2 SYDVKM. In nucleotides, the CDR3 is TGTGCCAGCAGCTCCCCCCCTTTACTAGACGGGGAGCTGTTTTTT. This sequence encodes CASSSPPLLDGELFF.

The CDR3, as DNA: TGTGCCAGCAGCCCTGCTCGAAGGGCGGTAGCCGACGAGCAGTACTTC. Protein product: CASSPARRAVADEQYF. The gene calls are TRBV11-2 and TRBJ2-7, with no clear D. The CDR3 runs to 16 residues. Trimming took 5 bases from V and 5 from J, leaving 22 bases between them. Germline CDR1 and CDR2: SGHAT and FQNNGV.

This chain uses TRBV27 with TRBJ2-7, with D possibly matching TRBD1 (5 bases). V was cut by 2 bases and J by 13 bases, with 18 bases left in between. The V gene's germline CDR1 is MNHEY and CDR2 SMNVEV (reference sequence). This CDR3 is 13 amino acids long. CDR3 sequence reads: CASSLGRGYDHYF. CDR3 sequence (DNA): TGTGCCAGCAGTTTAGGTAGGGGCTACGATCATTACTTC.